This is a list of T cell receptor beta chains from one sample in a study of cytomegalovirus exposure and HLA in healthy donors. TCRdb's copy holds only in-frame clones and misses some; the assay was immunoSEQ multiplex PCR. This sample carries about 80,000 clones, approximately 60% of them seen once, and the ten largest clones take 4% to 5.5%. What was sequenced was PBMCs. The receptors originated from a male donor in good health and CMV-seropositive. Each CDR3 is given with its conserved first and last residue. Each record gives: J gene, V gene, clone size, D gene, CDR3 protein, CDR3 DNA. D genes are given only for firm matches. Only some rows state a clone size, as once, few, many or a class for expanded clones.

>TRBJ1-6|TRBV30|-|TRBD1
CAWTGQGRPDNSPLHF
TGTGCCTGGACCGGACAGGGGCGCCCTGATAATTCACCCCTCCACTTT
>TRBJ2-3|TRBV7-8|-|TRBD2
CASSPYGTRRTDTQYF
TGTGCCAGCAGCCCCTACGGGACTAGGCGCACAGATACGCAGTATTTT
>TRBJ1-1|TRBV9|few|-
CASSVEAGLRTEAFF
TGTGCCAGCAGCGTAGAGGCGGGGTTGAGAACTGAAGCTTTCTTT
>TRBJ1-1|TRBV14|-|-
CASSQMGAGPEAFF
TGTGCCAGCAGCCAAATGGGGGCTGGCCCTGAAGCTTTCTTT
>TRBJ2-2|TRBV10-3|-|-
CAISASGLTNTGELFF
TGTGCCATCAGTGCATCGGGACTCACGAACACCGGGGAGCTGTTTTTT
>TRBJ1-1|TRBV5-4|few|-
CASSSPGAGTEAFF
TGTGCCAGCAGCTCCCCAGGGGCAGGGACTGAAGCTTTCTTT
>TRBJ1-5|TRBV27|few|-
CASSLGGSGQPQHF
TGTGCCAGCAGTTTAGGGGGAAGCGGGCAGCCCCAGCATTTT
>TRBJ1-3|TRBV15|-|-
CATSDRTSGNTIYF
TGTGCCACCAGCGACAGGACGTCCGGAAACACCATATATTTT
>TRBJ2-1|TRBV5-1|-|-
CASSQTSSSYNEQFF
TGCGCCAGCAGCCAGACATCGAGCTCCTACAATGAGCAGTTCTTC
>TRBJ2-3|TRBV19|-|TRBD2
CAHRGGETDTQYF
TGTGCCCACCGGGGGGGAGAGACAGATACGCAGTATTTT
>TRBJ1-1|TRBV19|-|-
CASSILGLTEAFF
TGTGCCAGTAGTATACTCGGTTTGACTGAAGCTTTCTTT
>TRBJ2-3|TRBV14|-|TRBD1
CASSQDQGASADTQYF
TGTGCCAGCAGCCAAGATCAGGGGGCAAGCGCAGATACGCAGTATTTT
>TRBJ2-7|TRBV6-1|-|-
CASRAGINQAYEQYF
TGTGCCAGCAGGGCAGGGATCAATCAAGCCTACGAGCAGTACTTC
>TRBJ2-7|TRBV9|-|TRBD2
CASSVGLAGGPGSYEQYF
TGTGCCAGCAGCGTAGGCCTAGCGGGAGGGCCTGGTTCCTACGAGCAGTACTTC
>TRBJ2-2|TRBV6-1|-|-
CASSEGQNTGELFF
TGTGCCAGCAGTGAGGGACAGAACACCGGGGAGCTGTTTTTT
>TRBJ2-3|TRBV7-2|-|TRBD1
CASSLRDREVATQYF
TGTGCCAGCAGCTTACGGGACAGGGAAGTGGCTACGCAGTATTTT
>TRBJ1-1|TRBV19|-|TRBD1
CASSTRQGVEAFF
TGTGCCAGTAGTACACGACAGGGGGTGGAAGCTTTCTTT
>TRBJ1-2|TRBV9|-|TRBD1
CASSAWDSFAYGYTF
TGTGCCAGCAGCGCCTGGGACAGCTTTGCCTATGGCTACACCTTC
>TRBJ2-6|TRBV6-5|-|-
CASSYTGANVLTF
TGTGCCAGCAGTTATACTGGGGCCAACGTCCTGACTTTC